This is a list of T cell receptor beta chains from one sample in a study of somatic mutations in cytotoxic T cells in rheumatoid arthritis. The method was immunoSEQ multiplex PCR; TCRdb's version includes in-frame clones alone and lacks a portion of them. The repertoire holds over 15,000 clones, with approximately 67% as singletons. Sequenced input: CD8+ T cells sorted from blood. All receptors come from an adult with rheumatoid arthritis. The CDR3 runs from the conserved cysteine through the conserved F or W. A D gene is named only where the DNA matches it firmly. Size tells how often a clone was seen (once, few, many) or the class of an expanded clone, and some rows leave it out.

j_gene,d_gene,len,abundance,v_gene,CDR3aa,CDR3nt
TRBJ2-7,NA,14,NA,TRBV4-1,CASSQDQGGYEQYF,TGCGCCAGCAGCCAAGACCAGGGGGGGTACGAGCAGTACTTC
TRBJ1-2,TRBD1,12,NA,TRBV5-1,CASSDDRGGYTF,TGCGCCAGCAGCGACGACAGGGGTGGCTACACCTTC
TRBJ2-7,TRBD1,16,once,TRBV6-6,CASSGGQGWASYEQYF,TGTGCCAGCAGTGGGGGACAGGGTTGGGCCTCCTACGAGCAGTACTTC
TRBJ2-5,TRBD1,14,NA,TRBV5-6,CASSLYRGLETQYF,TGTGCCAGCAGCTTGTACAGGGGGCTGGAGACCCAGTACTTC
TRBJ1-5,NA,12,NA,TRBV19,CASRWGDQPQHF,TGTGCCAGCCGGTGGGGCGACCAGCCCCAGCATTTT
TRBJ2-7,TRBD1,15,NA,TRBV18,CASSPTGQASHEQYF,TGTGCCAGCTCACCGACAGGGCAAGCCTCCCACGAGCAGTACTTC
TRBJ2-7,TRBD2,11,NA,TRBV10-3,CAAGLGYEQYF,TGTGCCGCGGGACTAGGCTACGAGCAGTACTTC
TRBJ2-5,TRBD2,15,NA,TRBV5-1,CASSLEGRGQETQYF,TGCGCCAGCAGCTTGGAGGGGAGGGGCCAAGAGACCCAGTACTTC
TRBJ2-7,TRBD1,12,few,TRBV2,CASRGQSLEQYF,TGTGCCAGCAGGGGACAGTCCTTGGAGCAGTACTTC
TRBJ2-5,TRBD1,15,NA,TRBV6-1,CASSEKATGVETQYF,TGTGCCAGCAGTGAAAAGGCGACAGGGGTGGAGACCCAGTACTTC
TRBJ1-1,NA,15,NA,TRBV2,CASRPLGALGAEAFF,TGTGCCAGCAGACCCCTCGGGGCTCTAGGAGCTGAAGCTTTCTTT
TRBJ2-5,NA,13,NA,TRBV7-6,CASSPQLQETQYF,TGTGCCAGCAGCCCCCAACTTCAAGAGACCCAGTACTTC
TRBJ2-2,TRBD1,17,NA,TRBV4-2,CASSQAGTGAITGELFF,TGTGCCAGCAGCCAAGCCGGGACAGGGGCCATCACCGGGGAGCTGTTTTTT
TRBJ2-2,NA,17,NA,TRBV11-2,CASTASMWGLFSGELFF,TGTGCCAGCACCGCTTCTATGTGGGGTTTGTTTTCCGGGGAGCTGTTTTTT
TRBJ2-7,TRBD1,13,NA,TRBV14,CASSQVGGHEQYF,TGTGCCAGCAGCCAAGTAGGGGGCCACGAGCAGTACTTC
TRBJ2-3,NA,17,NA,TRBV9,CASSARTVRPSTDTQYF,TGTGCCAGCAGCGCCCGAACCGTACGGCCTAGCACAGATACGCAGTATTTT
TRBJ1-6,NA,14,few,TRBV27,CASSLPGRNSPLHF,TGTGCCAGCAGTTTACCAGGGCGGAATTCACCCCTCCACTTT
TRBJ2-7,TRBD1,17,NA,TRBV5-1,CASSLSEYGTGDYEQYF,TGCGCCAGCAGCTTGTCTGAATACGGGACAGGGGACTACGAGCAGTACTTC
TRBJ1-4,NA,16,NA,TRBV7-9,CASSPALGSTNEKLFF,TGTGCCAGCAGCCCCGCCCTGGGGTCAACTAATGAAAAACTGTTTTTT
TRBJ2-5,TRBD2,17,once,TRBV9,CASSVSGLAEFQETQYF,TGTGCCAGCAGCGTATCGGGACTAGCGGAATTCCAAGAGACCCAGTACTTC
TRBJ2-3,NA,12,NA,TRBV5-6,CASSWGIDTQYF,TGTGCCAGCAGCTGGGGGATAGATACGCAGTATTTT
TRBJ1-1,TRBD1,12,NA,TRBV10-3,CAIRTGSTEAFF,TGTGCCATCAGGACAGGGAGTACTGAAGCTTTCTTT
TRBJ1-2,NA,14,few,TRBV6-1,CASSEAYLDYGYTF,TGTGCCAGCAGTGAAGCGTACCTTGACTATGGCTACACCTTC
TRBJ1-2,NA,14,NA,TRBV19,CASSPHIQYYGYTF,TGTGCCAGTAGCCCCCACATACAGTACTATGGCTACACCTTC
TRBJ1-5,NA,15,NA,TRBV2,CASSEVRVRDQPQHF,TGTGCCAGCAGTGAAGTTCGGGTCCGGGATCAGCCCCAGCATTTT
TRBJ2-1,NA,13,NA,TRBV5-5,CASSFDTNNEQFF,TGTGCCAGCAGCTTCGACACCAACAATGAGCAGTTCTTC
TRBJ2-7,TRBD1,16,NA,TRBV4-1,CASSQAPTGGNYEQYF,TGCGCCAGCAGCCAAGCCCCTACAGGGGGGAACTACGAGCAGTACTTC
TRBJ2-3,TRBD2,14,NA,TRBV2,CASSDSGGADTQYF,TGTGCCAGCAGTGACAGCGGGGGGGCAGATACGCAGTATTTT
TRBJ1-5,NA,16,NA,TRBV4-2,CASSHNSGEGNQPQHF,TGTGCCAGCAGCCATAACAGCGGGGAGGGCAATCAGCCCCAGCATTTT
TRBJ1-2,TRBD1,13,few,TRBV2,CASRTGAIYGYTF,TGTGCCAGCAGAACAGGGGCCATCTATGGCTACACCTTC
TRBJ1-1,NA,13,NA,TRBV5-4,CASSLQGSAEAFF,TGTGCCAGCAGCTTGCAAGGGTCCGCTGAAGCTTTCTTT
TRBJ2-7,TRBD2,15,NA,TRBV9,CASSVGLAGSWEQYF,TGTGCCAGCAGCGTAGGACTAGCGGGGTCTTGGGAGCAGTACTTC
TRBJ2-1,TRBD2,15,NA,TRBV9,CASSVDVGEGNEQFF,TGTGCCAGCAGCGTAGATGTAGGGGAGGGGAATGAGCAGTTCTTC
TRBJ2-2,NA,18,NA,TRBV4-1,CASSQDPRDTLITGELFF,TGCGCCAGCAGCCAAGATCCCCGGGACACCCTAATCACCGGGGAGCTGTTTTTT
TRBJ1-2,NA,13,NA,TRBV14,CASSRDTSYGYTF,TGTGCCAGCAGCCGGGACACCTCCTATGGCTACACCTTC